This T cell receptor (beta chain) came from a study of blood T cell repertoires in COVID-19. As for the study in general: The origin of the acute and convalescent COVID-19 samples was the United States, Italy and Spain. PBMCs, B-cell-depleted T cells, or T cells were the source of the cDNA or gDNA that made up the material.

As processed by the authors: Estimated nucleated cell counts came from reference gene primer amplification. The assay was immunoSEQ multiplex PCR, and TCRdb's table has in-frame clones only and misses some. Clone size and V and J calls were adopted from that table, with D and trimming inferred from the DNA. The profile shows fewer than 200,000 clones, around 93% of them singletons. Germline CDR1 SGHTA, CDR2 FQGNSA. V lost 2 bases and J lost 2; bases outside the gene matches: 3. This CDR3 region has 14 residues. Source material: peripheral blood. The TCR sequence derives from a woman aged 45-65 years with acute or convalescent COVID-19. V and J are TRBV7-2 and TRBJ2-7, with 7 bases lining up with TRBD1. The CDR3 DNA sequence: TGTGCCAGCAGCTTAAGGGACAGCCCCTACGAGCAGTACTTC. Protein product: CASSLRDSPYEQYF.